Following are 5 T cell receptor beta chains from one sample sequenced in a study of vaccination and CD4 T cells after COVID-19. The antigens for these receptors are not known. Treatment here: roughly 11-day PBMC culture with coronavirus spike peptide pools or control peptides (ViraFEST assay). Cultured CD4+ T cells had their DNA profiled by the Oncomine TCR Beta short-read assay. In TCRdb, the PCR reads were re-called with MiXCR into one record per CDR3 protein. In the table there are some 20,000 distinct CDR3 sequences, 30% to 40% of which are singletons. Sample: cultured CD4+ T cells from blood. Every receptor here comes from a human donor with COVID-19.

V gene TRBV2 combines with J gene TRBJ1-6; the D gene is possibly TRBD1 (5 bases). CDR1 and CDR2 from the germline V gene are SNHLY and FYNNEI. The ends were cut back, 5 bases at V and 8 bases at J, with 10 bases in the middle. This CDR3 is built from 13 residues. The CDR3 DNA sequence: TGTGCCAGCAGTACAGGAGGCCATTCACCCCTCCACTTT. Its protein product is CASSTGGHSPLHF.

The genes are TRBV6-5 and TRBJ2-6, with TRBD1 matching 9 bases. The germline V gene has CDR1 MNHEY and CDR2 SVGAGI. CDR3 length equals 16 residues. V was pared by 2 bases and J by 1 base, with 0 bases of the junction left unmatched. The CDR3 DNA is TGTGCCAGCAGTTACGGACAGGGGTCTGGGGCCAACGTCCTGACTTTC. Translation gives CASSYGQGSGANVLTF.

The chain employs TRBV10-2 and TRBJ2-3; D gene ambiguous. The CDR3 sequence is 14 residues long. Per germline, CDR1 WSHSY and CDR2 SAAADI. Trimming left V 5 bases short and J 4 bases short, with 13 bases between. CDR3 loop: CASSSGRPADTQYF. The CDR3 DNA follows: TGCGCCAGCAGTTCCGGCCGACCGGCAGATACGCAGTATTTT.

The V gene is TRBV6-4, the J gene TRBJ2-3; 8 bases align to TRBD2. Germline V gives CDR1 MRHNA, CDR2 SNTAGT. V was pared by 4 bases and J by 2 bases, with 2 bases of the junction left unmatched. This CDR3 region has 14 residues. The CDR3 reads CASSAGGHTDTQYF. In DNA, the CDR3 is TGTGCCAGCAGTGCGGGGGGGCACACAGATACGCAGTATTTT.

This clonotype was observed a few times. The chain carries TRBV27 and TRBJ1-6; a possible D gene is TRBD1 (6 bases). The germline V and J ends were trimmed by 6 bases and 4 bases, with 16 bases remaining between them. This CDR3 region has 16 residues. Germline CDR1 reads MNHEY; CDR2 reads SMNVEV (reference sequence). CDR3 DNA: TGTGCCAGCAGCCCCGACAGGAGACAGTATAATTCACCCCTCCACTTT. This codes for CASSPDRRQYNSPLHF.